This is a list of T cell receptor beta chains from one sample in a study of cytomegalovirus exposure and HLA in healthy donors. Data came from immunoSEQ multiplex PCR; TCRdb stores just in-frame clones and leaves some out. The data contain fewer than 150,000 clones, 77% of them singletons. The sequenced sample was PBMCs. The receptor source for this set is a woman aged 45 to 65 in good health and CMV-seronegative. The conserved cysteine and the conserved F or W are not part of the CDR3 here. The D gene is left open where the match is weak.

d_call	v_call	j_call	cdr3_length	cdr3_aa
NA	TRBV11-2	TRBJ2-7	14	ASSGRGQLNSYEQY
TRBD1	TRBV30	TRBJ2-6	16	AWSSTGGWFSGANVLT
NA	TRBV7-9	TRBJ2-7	11	ASSLPAPHEQY
TRBD1	TRBV19	TRBJ1-1	11	ASSVDRVRDAF
NA	TRBV2	TRBJ2-7	14	ASSEAGGGPSYEQY
TRBD2	TRBV18	TRBJ2-7	13	ASLPSGGSSYEQY
TRBD1	TRBV7-2	TRBJ2-7	11	ASSRDRSGEQY
TRBD2	TRBV4-1	TRBJ2-3	14	ASRQNGRGAADTQY
NA	TRBV11-2	TRBJ2-3	14	ASSSRLQGSADTQY
TRBD2	TRBV29-1	TRBJ2-1	15	SVDGVAGGSSYNEQF
TRBD1	TRBV18	TRBJ2-5	14	ASSLFRDRGSETQY
NA	TRBV19	TRBJ2-1	13	ASRLQGLLSNEQF
NA	TRBV13	TRBJ2-2	13	ASSVGIFNTGELF
TRBD2	TRBV19	TRBJ2-1	13	ASRALAGQYNEQF
NA	TRBV7-9	TRBJ1-1	12	ASSRTDMNTEAF
NA	TRBV6-6	TRBJ1-4	14	ASSNTGSPPSEKLF
NA	TRBV10-3	TRBJ2-5	11	AISDSPRREQY
TRBD2	TRBV7-2	TRBJ2-7	12	ASSFTGGPYEQY
NA	TRBV4-1	TRBJ1-2	17	ASSQGGGRRLGRDYGYT
TRBD1	TRBV5-1	TRBJ1-4	13	ASSSAGTGDEKLF
TRBD1	TRBV5-5	TRBJ1-6	11	ASSQTQGSLLH
TRBD1	TRBV2	TRBJ1-4	12	ASRDRSKDEKLF
TRBD1	TRBV5-6	TRBJ1-6	13	ASSYPTGVDSPLH
TRBD1	TRBV7-8	TRBJ2-3	15	ASSSWGGDRGADTQY
NA	TRBV2	TRBJ1-4	7	ARGRKLF
TRBD1	TRBV19	TRBJ2-5	12	ASSIEDRGATQY
NA	TRBV28	TRBJ2-1	13	ASATVEANDNEQF
NA	TRBV2	TRBJ2-7	12	ASSPPTGTYEQY
NA	TRBV7-6	TRBJ2-5	12	ASSLDLAQETQY
TRBD1	TRBV27	TRBJ2-6	13	ASGTGGGGANVLT
NA	TRBV7-9	TRBJ1-3	12	ASSLSTAGNTIY
TRBD2	TRBV2	TRBJ2-7	12	ASRDLAGGGEQY
TRBD2	TRBV7-3	TRBJ2-3	14	ASSFGRGGGTDTQY
NA	TRBV5-6	TRBJ2-3	14	ASSLYDGGRGDTQY
NA	TRBV4-1	TRBJ1-6	14	ASSQAPAGVNSPLH
TRBD1	TRBV10-1	TRBJ2-7	9	ASSTGGEQY
NA	TRBV7-2	TRBJ1-2	11	ASSLDGQYGYT
TRBD2	TRBV5-1	TRBJ2-1	13	ASSLGSGVGNEQF
TRBD2	TRBV19	TRBJ2-5	14	ASSTLGTSDGETQY
TRBD2	TRBV2	TRBJ2-5	13	ASSEEVGTSATQY
NA	TRBV7-2	TRBJ1-1	14	ASSLNGGGMNTEAF
NA	TRBV5-6	TRBJ2-3	13	ATSSRGFFTDTQY
NA	TRBV6-1	TRBJ2-7	13	ASSDRDWNFYEQY
TRBD1	TRBV27	TRBJ2-2	14	ASSLRGTGLPGELF
NA	TRBV7-3	TRBJ2-2	12	ASSREGSTGELF
NA	TRBV7-2	TRBJ1-2	12	ASSLEARFYGYT
NA	TRBV6-1	TRBJ1-5	10	ASSSFVWPQH
TRBD1	TRBV4-2	TRBJ2-2	13	ASSPGTGHTGELF
NA	TRBV6-1	TRBJ1-3	11	ASRQGSGNTIY